This T cell receptor beta chain was identified during a study of identical twins. One entry per CDR3 protein results from TCRdb running MiXCR on the 5' RACE reads. Of about 530,000 distinct CDR3 sequences in the sample, around 24% were seen once. This clonotype is a singleton in its sample. Antigen unknown. The CDR3 is 14 amino acids. The ends lost 6 bases at V and 2 bases at J; junction bases unmatched: 8. Germline V lookup: CDR1 DFQATT, CDR2 SNEGSKA (reference sequence). The study, taken as a whole, reports: Researchers reported excess low generation probability among twin-shared out-of-frame alpha sequences.

These same data were also listed under a study on yellow fever vaccine responses in identical twins.

Material: CD4+ T cells sorted from blood. This clonotype was obtained from a woman aged 18-30 years in good health. The rearrangement links TRBV20-1 to TRBJ2-3; 7 bases align to TRBD1. The CDR3 region is CSAAKGANTDTQYF. The CDR3 region has the DNA TGCAGTGCGGCAAAGGGGGCTAACACAGATACGCAGTATTTT.